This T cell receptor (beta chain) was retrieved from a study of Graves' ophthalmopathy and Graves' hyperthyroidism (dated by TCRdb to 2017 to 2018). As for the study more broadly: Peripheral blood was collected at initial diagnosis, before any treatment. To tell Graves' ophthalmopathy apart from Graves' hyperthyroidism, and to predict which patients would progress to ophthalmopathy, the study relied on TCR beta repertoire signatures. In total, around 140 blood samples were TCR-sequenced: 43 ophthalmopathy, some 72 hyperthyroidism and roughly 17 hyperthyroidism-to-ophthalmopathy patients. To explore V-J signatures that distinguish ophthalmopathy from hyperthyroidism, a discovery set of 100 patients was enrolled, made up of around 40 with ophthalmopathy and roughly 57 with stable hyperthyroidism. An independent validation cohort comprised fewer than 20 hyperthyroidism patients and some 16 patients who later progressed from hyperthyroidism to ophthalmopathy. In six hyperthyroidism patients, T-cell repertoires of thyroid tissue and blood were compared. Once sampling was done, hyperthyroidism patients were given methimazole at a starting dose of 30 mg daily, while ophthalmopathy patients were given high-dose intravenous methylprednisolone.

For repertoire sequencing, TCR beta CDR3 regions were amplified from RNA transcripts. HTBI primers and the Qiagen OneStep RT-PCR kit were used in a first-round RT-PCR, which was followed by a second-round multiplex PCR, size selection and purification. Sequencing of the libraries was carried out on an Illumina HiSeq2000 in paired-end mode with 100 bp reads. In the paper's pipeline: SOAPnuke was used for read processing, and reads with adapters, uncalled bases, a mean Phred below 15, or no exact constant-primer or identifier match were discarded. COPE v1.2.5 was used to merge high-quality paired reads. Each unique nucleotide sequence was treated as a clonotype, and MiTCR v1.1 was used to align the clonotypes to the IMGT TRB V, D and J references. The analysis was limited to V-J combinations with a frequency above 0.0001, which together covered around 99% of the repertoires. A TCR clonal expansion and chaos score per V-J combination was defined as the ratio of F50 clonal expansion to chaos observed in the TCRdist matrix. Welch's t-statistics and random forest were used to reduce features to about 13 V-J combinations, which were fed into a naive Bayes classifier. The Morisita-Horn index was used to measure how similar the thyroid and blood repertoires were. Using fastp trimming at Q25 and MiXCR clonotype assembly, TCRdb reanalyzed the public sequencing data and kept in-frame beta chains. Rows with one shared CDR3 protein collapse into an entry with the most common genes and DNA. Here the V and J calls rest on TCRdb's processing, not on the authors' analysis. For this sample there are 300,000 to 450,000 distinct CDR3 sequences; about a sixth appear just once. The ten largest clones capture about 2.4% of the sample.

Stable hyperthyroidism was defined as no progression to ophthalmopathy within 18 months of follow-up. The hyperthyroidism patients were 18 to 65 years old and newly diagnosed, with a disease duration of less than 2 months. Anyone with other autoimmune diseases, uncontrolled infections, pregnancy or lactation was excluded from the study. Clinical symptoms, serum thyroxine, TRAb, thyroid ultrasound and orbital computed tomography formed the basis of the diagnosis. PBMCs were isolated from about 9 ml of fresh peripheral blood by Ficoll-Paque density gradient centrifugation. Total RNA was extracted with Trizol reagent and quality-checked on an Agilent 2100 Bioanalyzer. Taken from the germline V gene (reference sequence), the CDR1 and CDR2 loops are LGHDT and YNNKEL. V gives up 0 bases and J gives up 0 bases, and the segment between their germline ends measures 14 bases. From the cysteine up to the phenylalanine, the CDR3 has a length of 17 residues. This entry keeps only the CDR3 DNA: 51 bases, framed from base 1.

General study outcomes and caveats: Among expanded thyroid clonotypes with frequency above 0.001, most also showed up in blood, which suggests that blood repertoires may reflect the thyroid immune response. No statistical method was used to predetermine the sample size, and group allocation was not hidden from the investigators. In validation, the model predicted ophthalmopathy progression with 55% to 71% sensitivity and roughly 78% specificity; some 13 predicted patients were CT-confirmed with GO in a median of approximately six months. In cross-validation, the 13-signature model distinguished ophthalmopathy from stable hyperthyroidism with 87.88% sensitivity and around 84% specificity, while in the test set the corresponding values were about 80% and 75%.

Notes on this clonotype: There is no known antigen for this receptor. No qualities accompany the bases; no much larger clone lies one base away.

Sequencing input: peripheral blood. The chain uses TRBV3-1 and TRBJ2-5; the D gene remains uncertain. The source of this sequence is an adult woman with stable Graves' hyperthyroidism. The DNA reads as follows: TGTGCCAGCAGCCAAGATCGACCCGACTTGTACCAAGAGACCCAGTACTTC. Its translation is CASSQDRPDLYQETQYF.